This TCR beta chain was observed in a study of graft-versus-host responses after intestinal transplantation. About the study: The study gave all recipients anti-thymocyte globulin induction, then tacrolimus and steroids for approximately 3 years.

Here immunoSEQ multiplex PCR was the method, and the copy in TCRdb shows in-frame clones only, minus some. The repertoire holds 85,000 to 95,000 clones, with approximately 94% as singletons. As for this clone: Its antigen is unidentified.

This CDR3 has 13 residues. Germline loops: CDR1 LNHDA, CDR2 SQIVND (reference sequence). Trimming removed 4 bases at V and 6 bases at J, with 10 bases between. General study results and limits: Present in recipient marrow, GvH clones included some that appeared first in ileum or blood.

The sequence was collected from a human donor who received an intestinal transplant. This sample comprised unstimulated CD8+ T cells sorted from spleen or lymph node cells, obtained before intestinal transplant. The chain links TRBV19 to TRBJ1-5; D unclear. The CDR3: CASSSLPPQPQHF. CDR3 sequence (DNA): TGTGCCAGTAGTAGTCTTCCCCCTCAGCCCCAGCATTTT.